The present T cell receptor (beta chain) was sequenced within a study of CD8+CD57+ T cells in acquired aplastic anemia. The use of genomic DNA as template underpinned the TCR beta VDJ and CDR3 profiling. TCRdb itself ran the reads through MiXCR, one entry per CDR3 protein. Found here are approximately 190,000 distinct CDR3 sequences, 48% of them singletons; the top ten hold about 9.5%. Individuals selected for sequencing had exhibited CD8+CD57+ cell expansion on flow cytometry. The patients, all of them, had severe acquired aplastic anemia. Sampling of blood occurred while the patients had still received no therapy. This clonotype occurred a few times. Its antigen is as yet unknown. Regarding the study as a whole: Researchers report that around 29 CD8+ CDR3 sequences appeared in both patients and controls.

The sequenced material came from sorted CD4+, CD8+, or CD8+CD57+ T cells (not recorded which) from PBMCs. The sequence derives from a human donor with aplastic anemia.

CDR3 bases: TGCAGCGTTGCCGGAGCGCTCAATCAGCCCCAGCATTTT. This gives the protein CSVAGALNQPQHF. The chain carries TRBV29-1 and TRBJ1-5; no clear D gene. This CDR3 is 13 amino acids long. The germline CDR1 and CDR2 sequences are SQVTM and ANQGSEA. Deletions cut 4 bases from V and 3 bases from J, with 10 bases between.